A single sample gave rise to the 11 T cell receptor beta chains below, sequenced in a study of blood T cell repertoires in COVID-19. Libraries were prepared by immunoSEQ multiplex PCR; TCRdb keeps only in-frame clonotypes and omits some of them. The profile shows about 250,000 clones, approximately 86% of them singletons. The specimen sequenced was peripheral blood. The receptors here all came from an elderly man with acute or convalescent COVID-19.

V gene TRBV12-3 or TRBV12-4 combines with J gene TRBJ2-2, with 8 bases aligning to TRBD1. The length of the CDR3 is 12 residues. The trim removed 11 bases at V and 4 bases at J, leaving 3 bases unmatched. Here the CDR3 DNA reads TGTGCCGGACAGGGCATCACCGGGGAGCTGTTTTTT. Protein: CAGQGITGELFF.

The genes are TRBV25-1 and TRBJ2-2, with a tentative D call TRBD1 (6 bases). CDR1 MGHDK and CDR2 SYGVNS come from the germline V gene. V gave up 3 bases and J gave up 1 base, with 15 bases separating them. This CDR3 spans 17 amino acids. CDR3 protein: CASSETTGIGNTGELFF. Written as DNA, the CDR3 is TGTGCCAGCAGTGAGACTACAGGGATTGGGAACACCGGGGAGCTGTTTTTT.

The genes are TRBV6-4 and TRBJ2-1; 7 bases are a match to TRBD1. The CDR3 length is 16 residues. The junction had 10 bases not matched to a gene; V was cut back by 0 bases and J by 8 bases. Germline loops: CDR1 MRHNA, CDR2 SNTAGT. Written as DNA, the CDR3 is TGTGCCAGCAGTGACTCGGGGACAGAATATCCTGATGAGCAGTTCTTC. This sequence encodes CASSDSGTEYPDEQFF.

This chain links TRBV18 with TRBJ1-1; perhaps TRBD1 as D (5 bases). V gave up 2 bases and J gave up 6 bases, with 16 bases separating them. CDR3 size: 15 residues. Germline assignment: CDR1 KGHSH and CDR2 LQKENI. The DNA of the CDR3 is TGTGCCAGCTCACCAATTTCAGGGCATAGAGCTGAAGCTTTCTTT. Translated: CASSPISGHRAEAFF.

The chain carries TRBV6-5 and TRBJ1-1, with unresolved D. V shed 3 bases and J shed 2 bases, with 13 bases lying between them. This CDR3 has 15 residues. Per germline, CDR1 MNHEY and CDR2 SVGAGI. CDR3 sequence: CASSYSVVGNTEAFF. In DNA, the CDR3 is TGTGCCAGCAGTTATAGCGTAGTGGGTAACACTGAAGCTTTCTTT.

J is TRBJ1-1 and V is TRBV2; tentatively, D is TRBD1 (5 bases). Per the germline V gene, CDR1 is SNHLY and CDR2 is FYNNEI. CDR3 size: 15 residues. V dropped 8 bases and J dropped 2 bases, with 18 bases sitting between them. The CDR3: CASRMDSGLNTEAFF. The CDR3 DNA is TGTGCCAGCCGCATGGATTCAGGGTTAAACACTGAAGCTTTCTTT. The variable domain in full, with the rest retrieved from reference TRBV2 and TRBJ1-1, is EPEVTQTPSHQVTQMGQEVILRCVPISNHLYFYWYRQILGQKVEFLVSFYNNEISEKSEIFDDQFSVERPDGSNFTLKIRSTKLEDSAMYFCASRMDSGLNTEAFFGQGTRLTVV.

The chain uses TRBV4-3 and TRBJ2-1, with D maybe TRBD1 (5 bases). V lost 0 bases and J lost 9, with 15 bases in between. Germline lookup yields CDR1 LGHNA and CDR2 YSLEER. CDR3 length equals 15 residues. The CDR3 is CASSQDRKGAGEQFF. For the CDR3, the DNA is TGCGCCAGCAGCCAAGATAGAAAAGGGGCTGGTGAGCAGTTCTTC.

The genes are TRBV6-4 and TRBJ2-3; 7 bases map to TRBD2. The CDR3 has 19 residues. Per germline, CDR1 MRHNA and CDR2 SNTAGT. With 0 bases clipped from V and 2 bases from J, the junction kept 14 bases outside the gene matches. CDR3 protein: CASSDSCPISGETTDTQYF. CDR3 coding DNA: TGTGCCAGCAGTGACTCGTGTCCGATAAGCGGGGAGACCACAGATACGCAGTATTTT.

This rearrangement joins TRBV5-1 to TRBJ2-1; 9 bases map to TRBD2. The length of the CDR3 is 14 residues. Per the germline V gene, CDR1 is SGHRS and CDR2 is YFSETQ. V was clipped by 4 bases and J by 6 bases; unmatched bases: 5. Written as DNA, the CDR3 is TGCGCCAGCAGCATTAAGCGGGGGGCCAATGAGCAGTTCTTC. This gives the protein CASSIKRGANEQFF.

The chain uses TRBV29-1 and TRBJ2-3, with a possible D match to TRBD2 (5 bases). CDR1 and CDR2 (germline): SQVTM, ANQGSEA. The CDR3 length is 14 residues. The V and J ends lost 0 bases and 4 bases respectively, with 11 bases between them. The CDR3: CSVEDKWEPDTQYF. In nucleotides, the CDR3 is TGCAGCGTTGAAGATAAATGGGAGCCAGATACGCAGTATTTT.

The chain carries TRBV6-5 and TRBJ2-7; D is ambiguous. Trimming cost V 5 bases and J 3 bases, with 11 bases left between them. Germline V gene sequence: CDR1 MNHEY, CDR2 SVGAGI. This CDR3 contains 13 residues. The CDR3 spells CASSPNWSYEQYF. CDR3 coding DNA: TGTGCCAGCAGTCCAAATTGGAGCTACGAGCAGTACTTC.